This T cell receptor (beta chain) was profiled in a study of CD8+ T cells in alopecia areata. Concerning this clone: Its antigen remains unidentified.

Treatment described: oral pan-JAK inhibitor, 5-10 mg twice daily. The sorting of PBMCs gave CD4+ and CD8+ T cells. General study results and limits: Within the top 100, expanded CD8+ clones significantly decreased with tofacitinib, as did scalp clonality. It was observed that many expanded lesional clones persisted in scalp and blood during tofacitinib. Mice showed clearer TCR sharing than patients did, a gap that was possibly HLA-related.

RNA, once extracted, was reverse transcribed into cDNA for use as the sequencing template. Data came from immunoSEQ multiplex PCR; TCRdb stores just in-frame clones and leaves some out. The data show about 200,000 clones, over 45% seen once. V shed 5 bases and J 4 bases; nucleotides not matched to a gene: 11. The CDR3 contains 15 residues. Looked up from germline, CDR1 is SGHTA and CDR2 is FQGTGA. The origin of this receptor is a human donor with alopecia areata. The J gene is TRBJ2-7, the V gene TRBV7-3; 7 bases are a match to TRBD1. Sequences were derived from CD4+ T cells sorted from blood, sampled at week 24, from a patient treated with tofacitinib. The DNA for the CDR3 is TGTGCCAGCAGCGTGACCGGGACAGAGACTTACGAGCAGTACTTC. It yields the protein CASSVTGTETYEQYF.